Presented here are 20 T cell receptor beta chains from one specimen sequenced in a study of blood T cell repertoires in COVID-19. Using immunoSEQ multiplex PCR, the repertoire was profiled, and TCRdb retains in-frame clones only, with some absent. Of hundreds of thousands of clones in the sample, nearly 90% were seen once. The material sequenced was PBMCs or T cells enriched from blood (not recorded which). These receptors all stem from a young woman with acute COVID-19.

The chain links TRBV3-1 (or the pseudogene TRBV3-2) to TRBJ2-5, with 8 nucleotides matching TRBD1. The trim removed 3 bases at V and 4 bases at J, leaving 7 bases unmatched. Germline values: CDR1 LGHDT, CDR2 YNNKEL (reference sequence). The CDR3 sequence is 15 residues long. CDR3 region: CASSHGLGQGETQYF. As DNA, the CDR3 is TGTGCCAGCAGCCATGGATTAGGACAGGGAGAGACCCAGTACTTC.

The chain uses TRBV28 and TRBJ1-4; possible D gene TRBD1, 6 bases. The CDR3 is made up of 13 amino acids. The germline V and J ends were trimmed by 6 bases and 8 bases, with 13 bases remaining between them. The germline CDR1 and CDR2 sequences are MDHEN and SYDVKM. The CDR3 is CASRVGGGEKLFF. CDR3 bases: TGTGCCAGCAGGGTAGGGGGGGGAGAAAAACTGTTTTTT.

This chain uses TRBV6-6 with TRBJ2-7; TRBD2 agrees at 14 bases. The CDR3 has 16 amino acids. Germline-derived CDR1 and CDR2 are MNHNY and SVGAGI (reference sequence). The junction had 1 base not matched to a gene; V was cut back by 0 bases and J by 3 bases. The CDR3 region is CASSYSGTSGSYEQYF. The CDR3 DNA is TGTGCCAGCAGTTACTCGGGGACTAGCGGGAGCTACGAGCAGTACTTC.

The chain has TRBV29-1 and TRBJ2-3; TRBD2 agrees at 8 bases. The CDR3 covers 16 residues. V shed 7 bases and J 3 bases; nucleotides not matched to a gene: 15. Per germline, CDR1 SQVTM and CDR2 ANQGSEA. The CDR3 DNA reads as TGCAGCGCCCTACCGATAAGCGGGAGTTTTACAGATACGCAGTATTTT. Amino acid sequence: CSALPISGSFTDTQYF.

This sequence joins TRBV15 and TRBJ1-4, with 11 bases lining up with TRBD1. The V segment lost 2 bases and the J segment 3 bases; nucleotides outside the gene matches: 5. The CDR3 runs 17 residues. Looked up from germline, CDR1 is LNHNV and CDR2 is YYDKDF (reference sequence). The CDR3 region is CATSRIGQGAPNEKLFF. The DNA for the CDR3 is TGTGCCACCAGCAGAATTGGACAGGGGGCGCCTAATGAAAAACTGTTTTTT. Complete variable domain (other parts from reference TRBV15 and TRBJ1-4): DAMVIQNPRYQVTQFGKPVTLSCSQTLNHNVMYWYQQKSSQAPKLLFHYYDKDFNNEADTPDNFQSRRPNTSFCFLDIRSPGLGDTAMYLCATSRIGQGAPNEKLFFGSGTQLSVL.

The chain uses TRBV9 and TRBJ2-3; 15 positions match TRBD2. After removal of 4 bases from V and 6 bases from J, the junction contained 6 bases not matched to a gene. Germline V gene lookup returns CDR1 SGDLS and CDR2 YYNGEE. The length of the CDR3 is 16 residues. The CDR3 DNA sequence: TGTGCCAGCAGCCTCGGACTAGCGGGAGGGCTCGATACGCAGTATTTT. The encoded protein is CASSLGLAGGLDTQYF.

This sequence joins TRBV28 and TRBJ1-2; a possible D gene is TRBD1 (6 bases). The CDR3 is made up of 15 amino acids. V was trimmed by 1 base and J by 7 bases, leaving 16 bases between them. CDR1 is MDHEN, CDR2 SYDVKM, per germline. CDR3 nucleotides: TGTGCCAGCAGTTTATATGGGGGCAGGGTAGGTGGCTACACCTTC. Its translation: CASSLYGGRVGGYTF.

The V and J genes are TRBV5-1 and TRBJ2-7; 7 bases line up with TRBD2. CDR1 and CDR2 from the germline V gene are SGHRS and YFSETQ. V was clipped by 4 bases and J by 5 bases; unmatched bases: 15. CDR3 length: 16 residues. The chain's CDR3 is CASSRDVGSGIHEQYF. The DNA of the CDR3 is TGCGCCAGCAGCCGAGACGTCGGGAGCGGGATCCACGAGCAGTACTTC. The full variable domain, rest sourced from reference TRBV5-1 and TRBJ2-7, is KAGVTQTPRYLIKTRGQQVTLSCSPISGHRSVSWYQQTPGQGLQFLFEYFSETQRNKGNFPGRFSGRQFSNSRSEMNVSTLELGDSALYLCASSRDVGSGIHEQYFGPGTRLTVT.

This chain links TRBV11-2 with TRBJ1-5; TRBD1 matches 10 bases. CDR1 and CDR2 from the germline V gene are SGHAT and FQNNGV. Trimming at V came to 5 bases and at J to 7 bases, leaving 8 bases not matched to a gene. This CDR3 has 15 residues. The DNA of the CDR3 is TGTGCCAGCAGCCGCACTGGGACAGGGGACCAGCCCCAGCATTTT. This translates into CASSRTGTGDQPQHF.

This chain uses TRBV28 with TRBJ2-1; 9 bases match TRBD2. After removal of 2 bases from V and 5 bases from J, the junction contained 4 bases not matched to a gene. The germline CDR1 and CDR2 sequences are MDHEN and SYDVKM. CDR3 length: 15 amino acids. The CDR3 sequence is CASSLIAGEHNEQFF. For the CDR3, the DNA is TGTGCCAGCAGTTTAATAGCGGGAGAACACAATGAGCAGTTCTTC.

The CDR3 region has the DNA TGTGCCACCACTCCGGGGGGCCCGGCTGAAGCTTTCTTT. It codes for CATTPGGPAEAFF. The J gene is TRBJ1-1, the V gene TRBV25-1; a weak D match, TRBD1 (6 bases). Germline V gene sequence: CDR1 MGHDK, CDR2 SYGVNS. The CDR3 is made up of 13 amino acids. V shed 10 bases and J shed 6 bases, with 18 bases lying between them.

The chain has TRBV6-5 and TRBJ1-5, with D possibly matching TRBD1 (5 bases). The V gene's germline CDR1 is MNHEY and CDR2 SVGAGI. The V and J ends lost 7 bases and 4 bases respectively, with 14 bases between them. There are 14 residues in the CDR3. For the CDR3, the DNA is TGTGCCAGCATGATGGCAGGACAAAATCAGCCCCAGCATTTT. Translated, it gives CASMMAGQNQPQHF.

V usage is TRBV7-9 and J usage is TRBJ1-2, with a possible D match to TRBD1 (6 bases). CDR1 and CDR2 from the germline V gene are SEHNR and FQNEAQ (reference sequence). V was clipped by 3 bases and J by 2 bases, with 16 bases between them. There are 16 residues in the CDR3. Written as DNA, the CDR3 is TGTGCCAGCAGCTTGACCCCCGGGACACCCAACTATGGCTACACCTTC. It translates to CASSLTPGTPNYGYTF.

The chain is built from TRBV28 and TRBJ1-2; D is possibly TRBD1 (5 bases). The CDR3 is 13 amino acids. The V gene's germline CDR1 is MDHEN and CDR2 SYDVKM. V lost 3 bases and J lost 6, with 11 bases in between. The CDR3 protein is CASSFGREHGYTF. CDR3 bases: TGTGCCAGCAGTTTTGGCAGGGAACATGGCTACACCTTC.

The chain employs TRBV19 and TRBJ2-5; TRBD2 agrees at 13 bases. V was clipped by 7 bases and J by 2 bases; unmatched bases: 7. CDR3 length: 16 amino acids. Per germline, CDR1 LNHDA and CDR2 SQIVND (reference sequence). The DNA of the CDR3 is TGTGCCAGTACCCGGACTAGCGGGAGCACACAAGAGACCCAGTACTTC. Protein sequence: CASTRTSGSTQETQYF.

The V call is TRBV27, the J call TRBJ2-2; D call uncertain. This CDR3 comprises 14 residues. V dropped 3 bases and J dropped 6 bases, with 11 bases sitting between them. Per the germline V gene, CDR1 is MNHEY and CDR2 is SMNVEV (reference sequence). Written as DNA, the CDR3 is TGTGCCAGCAGTTTGGAAAGTCGGGCCGGGGAGCTGTTTTTT. It encodes CASSLESRAGELFF.

This clone showed up just once. The chain is built from TRBV27 and TRBJ2-1; TRBD2 aligns across 9 bases. With V trimmed by 3 bases and J by 6 bases, 3 bases remained unmatched. This CDR3 has 14 amino acids. The germline V gene encodes CDR1 MNHEY and CDR2 SMNVEV (reference sequence). The CDR3 DNA is TGTGCCAGCAGTTTCGAGACTAGCGGCAATGAGCAGTTCTTC. The encoded protein is CASSFETSGNEQFF.

This chain connects TRBV28 to TRBJ2-5; D remains unclear. V was cut by 2 bases and J by 2 bases, with 15 bases left in between. CDR3 length: 16 amino acids. Germline CDR1 reads MDHEN; CDR2 reads SYDVKM. CDR3 nucleotides: TGTGCCAGCAGTTTAGGGTCTACGGGTCCGCAAGAGACCCAGTACTTC. This sequence encodes CASSLGSTGPQETQYF.

This clone was picked up one time. The J gene is TRBJ1-1, the V gene TRBV19; possible D gene TRBD1, 6 bases. This CDR3 spans 13 amino acids. V lost 5 bases and J lost 5, with 12 bases in between. Germline values: CDR1 LNHDA, CDR2 SQIVND (reference sequence). For the CDR3, the DNA is TGTGCCAGTAGTTTCAAGGGGGAGACTGAAGCTTTCTTT. It translates to CASSFKGETEAFF.

V and J are TRBV5-4 and TRBJ2-3; 12 nucleotides align to TRBD2. J lost 0 bases, V lost 0 bases, and 11 bases had no gene match. In germline, CDR1 is SGHNT, CDR2 YYREEE (reference sequence). The CDR3 extends over 20 amino acids. The CDR3 bases are TGTGCCAGCAGCTTGGGCAGGGCTAGCGGGAGGGCCGGTAGCACAGATACGCAGTATTTT. This codes for CASSLGRASGRAGSTDTQYF.